This entry lists 22 T cell receptor beta chains sequenced from one sample in a study of human T cells and chemical hapten exposure. TCRdb used MiXCR to reprocess the RACE reads, holding one entry per CDR3 protein. The repertoire holds around 100,000 distinct CDR3 sequences, about 11% seen once, with approximately 3.5% in the top ten. The time point: patch test 1, 2 weeks after DPC sensitization. Indicated treatment: therapeutic diphenylcyclopropenone sensitization with weekly scalp DPC. The sample here was whole blood, taken in connection with sensitization to the hapten diphenylcyclopropenone (DPC). The receptor set was obtained from a woman aged 40 to 50 with alopecia areata. Some clones in this sample may be carry-over from other donors' samples.

This clonotype was seen ten or more times. This chain links TRBV28 with TRBJ2-7; no reliable D call. Germline lookup yields CDR1 MDHEN and CDR2 SYDVKM. CDR3 length: 15 residues. V lost 6 bases to trimming and J lost 1 base, with 16 bases between them. The CDR3 region has the DNA TGTGCCAGCAGCCCGCAAGTAATTATTTCCTACGAGCAGTACTTC. It specifies CASSPQVIISYEQYF.

This clonotype was seen ten or more times. The rearrangement uses TRBV7-6 and TRBJ2-3; TRBD2 matches at 9 bases. The CDR3 is 16 residues long. The junction had 6 bases not matched to a gene; V was cut back by 5 bases and J by 0 bases. Germline V gene sequence: CDR1 SGHVS, CDR2 FNYEAQ. The CDR3 spells CASSPGTSGSTDTQYF. CDR3 DNA: TGTGCCAGCAGCCCCGGAACTAGCGGGAGCACAGATACGCAGTATTTT. Filled out from reference TRBV7-6 and TRBJ2-3, the complete variable domain reads GAGVSQSPRYKVTKRGQDVALRCDPISGHVSLYWYRQALGQGPEFLTYFNYEAQQDKSGLPNDRFSAERPEGSISTLTIQRTEQRDSAMYRCASSPGTSGSTDTQYFGPGTRLTVL.

The chain combines TRBV7-2 with TRBJ2-5; the match to TRBD2 covers 9 bases. This CDR3 has 17 amino acids. Germline assignment: CDR1 SGHTA and CDR2 FQGNSA. V shed 1 base and J 2 bases; nucleotides not matched to a gene: 8. DNA for the CDR3: TGTGCCAGCAGCTTAGGGCCTCCAGCGGGGGGACAAGAGACCCAGTACTTC. This encodes CASSLGPPAGGQETQYF.

This clonotype was counted at least ten times. The gene calls are TRBV7-2 and TRBJ2-7; no clear D gene. Trimming took 4 bases from V and 5 from J, leaving 9 bases between them. The CDR3 is made up of 12 amino acids. Germline V gives CDR1 SGHTA, CDR2 FQGNSA. As DNA, the CDR3 is TGTGCCAGCAGCTACCGACCTGACGAGCAGTACTTC. It translates to CASSYRPDEQYF.

This chain uses TRBV6-6 with TRBJ2-7; TRBD1 might be the D (6 bases). V lost 0 bases to trimming and J lost 4 bases, with 7 bases between them. Germline V gives CDR1 MNHNY, CDR2 SVGAGI (reference sequence). The CDR3 sequence is 13 residues long. The CDR3 protein is CASSYSDSYEQYF. For the CDR3, the DNA is TGTGCCAGCAGTTACTCGGACAGTTACGAGCAGTACTTC.

Note on this clonotype: One end of the junction does not line up with germline, which may come from a read error. The chain links TRBV2 to TRBJ2-1; 7 bases align to TRBD2. The germline gives CDR1 SNHLY, CDR2 FYNNEI. This CDR3 has 15 amino acids. The DNA for the CDR3 is TGTGCCACCAGTCCCCGTGGGTATGGCGGGGGTGAGCAGTTCTTC. It codes for CATSPRGYGGGEQFF.

Ten or more counts support this clonotype. The chain carries TRBV12-3 or TRBV12-4 and TRBJ1-2; possibly TRBD1 for D (5 bases). The V end lost 6 bases, the J end lost 6 bases, and 17 bases lay between the germline ends. The CDR3 spans 14 residues. CDR3 in amino acids: CASRVAGTPHGYTF. As DNA, the CDR3 is TGTGCCAGCAGGGTAGCTGGGACCCCACATGGCTACACCTTC.

This chain uses TRBV10-2 with TRBJ2-1; 7 bases align to TRBD1. V was clipped by 8 bases and J by 14 bases; unmatched bases: 9. The CDR3 extends over 11 amino acids. Germline loops: CDR1 WSHSY, CDR2 SAAADI. This CDR3 is CASGRQGVEFF. CDR3 DNA: TGCGCCAGCGGTCGACAGGGAGTGGAGTTCTTC.

V gene TRBV28 combines with J gene TRBJ2-5; TRBD1 agrees at 7 bases. This CDR3 comprises 15 residues. Trimming cost V 7 bases and J 5 bases; bases outside gene matches: 13. Germline CDR1 is MDHEN and CDR2 is SYDVKM. CDR3 in amino acids: CASTFQGQWGETQYF. As DNA, the CDR3 is TGTGCCAGCACTTTCCAGGGACAGTGGGGGGAGACCCAGTACTTC.

This clonotype has only a few counts. This chain connects TRBV1 to TRBJ2-2; TRBD1 is the table's D call and was not checked against the DNA. TRBV1 is deemed a pseudogene. The CDR3 runs to 17 residues. The CDR3, as DNA: TGCACCAGCATGCCCCTAGGTAGGGACCCGAGGACCGGGGAGCTGTTTTTT. Its translation is CTSMPLGRDPRTGELFF.

This clonotype was observed at least ten times. The chain combines TRBV5-1 with TRBJ1-3, with unresolved D. Trimming stripped 2 bases from V and 1 base from J, with 7 bases between. The germline V gene has CDR1 SGHRS and CDR2 YFSETQ. This CDR3 comprises 14 residues. CDR3 in DNA: TGCGCCAGCAGCTTAGTAGGGTCTGGAAACACCATATATTTT. It codes for CASSLVGSGNTIYF.

The table lists this clonotype with a few counts. The chain links TRBV27 to TRBJ2-3; D perhaps matches TRBD2 (7 bases). The CDR3 spans 21 residues. V was clipped by 7 bases and J by 2 bases, with 34 bases between them. Germline loops: CDR1 MNHEY, CDR2 SMNVEV (reference sequence). CDR3 residues: CASNLPPRGGVDPFVTDTQYF. Here the CDR3 DNA reads TGTGCCAGCAACTTACCCCCCCGCGGGGGCGTCGATCCCTTTGTCACAGATACGCAGTATTTT.

This clonotype turned up a few times. This chain connects TRBV6-2 or TRBV6-3 to TRBJ2-5, with a tentative D call TRBD2 (6 bases). CDR1 is MNHEY, CDR2 SVGEGT, per germline. V gave up 5 bases and J gave up 2 bases, with 15 bases separating them. CDR3 length equals 15 residues. This CDR3 reads CASSDLFGGQETQYF. CDR3 bases: TGTGCCAGCAGTGATCTTTTCGGGGGTCAAGAGACCCAGTACTTC.

This clonotype was observed many times. The V call is TRBV2, the J call TRBJ2-3; tentatively, D is TRBD2 (6 bases). In germline, CDR1 is SNHLY, CDR2 FYNNEI. The CDR3 sequence is 16 residues long. Trimming left V 7 bases short and J 4 bases short, with 21 bases between. The CDR3 region has the DNA TGTGCCAGCAACCGGGACTCCAATCTTGGGGCAGATACGCAGTATTTT. This gives the protein CASNRDSNLGADTQYF.

The chain uses TRBV10-3 and TRBJ2-1, with TRBD2 matching 11 bases. This CDR3 is 13 amino acids long. Unmatched junction bases numbered 6, after V lost 7 bases and J lost 10 bases. The germline CDR1 and CDR2 sequences are ENHRY and SYGVKD. The CDR3 protein is CAIKLAGVGEQFF. CDR3 coding DNA: TGTGCCATCAAACTAGCGGGAGTTGGGGAGCAGTTCTTC.

This clonotype was counted at least ten times. V gene TRBV12-3 or TRBV12-4 combines with J gene TRBJ2-3; 7 nucleotides align to TRBD2. With 6 bases clipped from V and 13 bases from J, the junction kept 10 bases outside the gene matches. The CDR3 covers 12 residues. CDR3 DNA: TGTGCCAGCAGCAACCTACTGGGACTAAAGTATTTT. This codes for CASSNLLGLKYF.

This clonotype was found a few times. The chain recombines TRBV29-1 with TRBJ1-3, with D possibly being TRBD1 (5 bases). CDR1 and CDR2 from the germline V gene are SQVTM and ANQGSEA. V was pared by 5 bases and J by 0 bases, with 11 bases between. The CDR3 has 14 amino acids. Written as DNA, the CDR3 is TGCAGCGTTAAGGAGACAGTCTCTGGAAACACCATATATTTT. It codes for CSVKETVSGNTIYF.

This clonotype has a handful of counts. This chain uses TRBV25-1 with TRBJ2-5; the D is unclear. The CDR3 loop spans 14 amino acids. V was clipped by 1 base and J by 2 bases, with 8 bases between them. Germline V CDR1 and CDR2: MGHDK, SYGVNS. The CDR3 here is CASSEFRTQETQYF. CDR3 bases: TGTGCCAGCAGTGAATTCCGGACGCAAGAGACCCAGTACTTC.

This clonotype was detected a few times. CDR3 DNA sequence: TGTGCCAGCAACCCAGGGCTGAGTAATGAAAAACTGTTTTTT. This codes for CASNPGLSNEKLFF. The V call is TRBV6-1, the J call TRBJ1-4; tentatively, D is TRBD1 (5 bases). The CDR3 covers 14 residues. V lost 7 bases and J lost 4, with 13 bases in between. Germline CDR1 reads MNHNS; CDR2 reads SASEGT.

V usage is TRBV6-5 and J usage is TRBJ1-5; 8 bases align to TRBD1. Germline V gene data show CDR1 as MNHEY and CDR2 as SVGAGI. The CDR3 consists of 14 residues. V shed 0 bases and J 5 bases; nucleotides not matched to a gene: 0. The CDR3 sequence: CASSYSDRDQPQHF. CDR3 coding DNA: TGTGCCAGCAGTTACTCGGACAGGGATCAGCCCCAGCATTTT.

This clonotype was detected ten times or more. This chain links TRBV6-2 or TRBV6-3 with TRBJ2-7; 9 bases map to TRBD1. V shed 5 bases and J 2 bases; nucleotides not matched to a gene: 7. Germline V gene data show CDR1 as MNHEY and CDR2 as SVGEGT. The CDR3 is made up of 15 amino acids. Written as DNA, the CDR3 is TGTGCCAGCAGTCCCAGCCGGGACAGGGCCTACGAGCAGTACTTC. Translation: CASSPSRDRAYEQYF.

This clonotype was counted many times. The rearrangement links TRBV19 to TRBJ2-1; D ambiguous. In germline, CDR1 is LNHDA, CDR2 SQIVND (reference sequence). V lost 3 bases and J lost 8, with 11 bases in between. The CDR3 totals 13 residues. CDR3 sequence: CASSIPLVHEQFF. CDR3 sequence (DNA): TGTGCCAGTAGTATTCCGCTAGTCCATGAGCAGTTCTTC.